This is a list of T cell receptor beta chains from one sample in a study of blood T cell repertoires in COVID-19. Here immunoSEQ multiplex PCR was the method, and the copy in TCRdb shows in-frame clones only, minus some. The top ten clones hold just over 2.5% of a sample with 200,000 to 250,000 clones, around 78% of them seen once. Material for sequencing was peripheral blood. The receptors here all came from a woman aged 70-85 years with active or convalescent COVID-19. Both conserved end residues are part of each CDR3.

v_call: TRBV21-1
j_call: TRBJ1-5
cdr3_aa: CASNTPKLSRGARGYSNQPQHF

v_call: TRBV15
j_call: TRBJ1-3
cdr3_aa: CATSRDGPGGFGNTIYF

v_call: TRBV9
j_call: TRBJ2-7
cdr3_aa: CASSITSGTYEQYF

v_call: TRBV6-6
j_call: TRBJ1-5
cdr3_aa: CASSLGVGWGSNQPQHF

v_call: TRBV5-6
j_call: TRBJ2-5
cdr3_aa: CASSSTGEGETQYF

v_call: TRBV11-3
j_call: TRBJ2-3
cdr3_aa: CASSFSGPAGGPLGTDTQYF

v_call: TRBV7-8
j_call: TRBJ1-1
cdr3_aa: CASSSGVLSEAFF

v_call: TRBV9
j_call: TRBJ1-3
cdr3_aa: CASSVPRGAFGNTIYF

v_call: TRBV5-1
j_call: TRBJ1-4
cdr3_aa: CASSVTVNNEKLFF

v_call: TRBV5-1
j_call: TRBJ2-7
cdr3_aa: CASSPGDSRTYEQYF

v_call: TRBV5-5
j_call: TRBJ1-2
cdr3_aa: CASSLAPGFGYTF

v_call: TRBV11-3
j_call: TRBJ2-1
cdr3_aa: CASSLVAGGPNEQFF

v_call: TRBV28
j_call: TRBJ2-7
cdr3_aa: CASSLSWDSVYEQYF

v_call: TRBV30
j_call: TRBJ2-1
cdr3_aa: CACTIGGVGYNEQFF

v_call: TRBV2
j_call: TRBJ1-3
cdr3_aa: CASSVRGDTRSGNTIYF

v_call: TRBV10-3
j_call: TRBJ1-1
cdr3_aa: CAISVLSMNTEAFF

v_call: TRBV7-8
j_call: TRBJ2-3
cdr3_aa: CAGSRGASTDTQYF

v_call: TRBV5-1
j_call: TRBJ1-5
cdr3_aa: CASSLEGQGPQPQHF

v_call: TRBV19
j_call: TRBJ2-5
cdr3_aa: CASNSGLLKETQYF

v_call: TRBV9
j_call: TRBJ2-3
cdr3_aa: CASSLTSWSPDTQYF

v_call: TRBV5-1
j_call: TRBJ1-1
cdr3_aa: CASSLDVQGNTEAFF

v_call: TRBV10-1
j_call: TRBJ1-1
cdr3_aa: CASPGVRHWVTEAFF

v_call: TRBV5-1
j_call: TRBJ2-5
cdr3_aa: CASSSGTSGGVETQYF

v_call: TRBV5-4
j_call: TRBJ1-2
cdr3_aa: CASSLDLGQVYGYTF